The next 6 T cell receptor beta chains were all read from a single sample in a study of blood T cell repertoires in COVID-19. The repertoire was sequenced with immunoSEQ multiplex PCR; TCRdb's copy has only in-frame clones and lacks some. The table records about 240,000 clones, about 90% of them present only once. Sequenced material: peripheral blood. These receptors were taken from a man aged 55 to 70 with acute or convalescent COVID-19.

This chain joins TRBV27 and TRBJ1-1, with 7 bases that match TRBD1. Germline CDR1 reads MNHEY; CDR2 reads SMNVEV (reference sequence). The CDR3 runs 13 residues. Unmatched junction bases numbered 3, after V lost 6 bases and J lost 2 bases. The CDR3 is CASRGTANTEAFF. Here the CDR3 DNA reads TGTGCCAGCAGAGGGACAGCCAACACTGAAGCTTTCTTT.

The CDR3 DNA is TGTGCCAGCAGTCCCAGGGGGACAGGCTACTATGGCTACACCTTC. Translating gives CASSPRGTGYYGYTF. The chain links TRBV27 to TRBJ1-2; 8 bases align to TRBD1. Germline assignment: CDR1 MNHEY and CDR2 SMNVEV (reference sequence). V shed 5 bases and J 3 bases; nucleotides not matched to a gene: 8. This CDR3 contains 15 residues.

The chain couples TRBV18 to TRBJ1-3; 8 bases agree with TRBD1. Germline V gene sequence: CDR1 KGHSH, CDR2 LQKENI. The CDR3 sequence is 17 residues long. V was pared by 3 bases and J by 2 bases, with 9 bases of the junction left unmatched. CDR3 residues: CASSPGRIQGAGNTIYF. The CDR3 DNA sequence: TGTGCCAGCTCACCCGGGAGAATACAGGGGGCTGGAAACACCATATATTTT.

The chain uses TRBV7-6 and TRBJ1-1; 9 positions match TRBD1. The CDR3 sequence is 15 residues long. V lost 5 bases and J lost 4; bases outside the gene matches: 8. Per the germline V gene, CDR1 is SGHVS and CDR2 is FNYEAQ. This chain's CDR3 is CASSGWDRVGTEAFF. Written as DNA, the CDR3 is TGTGCCAGCAGCGGATGGGACAGGGTAGGCACTGAAGCTTTCTTT.

The chain employs TRBV7-3 and TRBJ2-3, with 9 positions matching TRBD2. Losses at the gene ends were 3 bases for V and 0 bases for J; bases not matched to a gene: 1. The CDR3 is 15 amino acids. Germline V CDR1 and CDR2: SGHTA, FQGTGA. The CDR3 DNA reads TGTGCCAGCAGCTTTAGCGGGAGCAGCACAGATACGCAGTATTTT. Translation gives CASSFSGSSTDTQYF.

This clone was detected only once. The chain has TRBV4-3 and TRBJ2-1; TRBD2 matches 9 bases. Germline CDR1 and CDR2: LGHNA and YSLEER. After removal of 0 bases from V and 8 bases from J, the junction contained 11 bases not matched to a gene. The length of the CDR3 is 17 residues. This CDR3 is CASSQDRAGGPGHEQFF. For the CDR3, the DNA is TGCGCCAGCAGCCAAGATCGAGCGGGAGGCCCCGGACATGAGCAGTTCTTC.